These 26 T cell receptor beta chains were sequenced from one sample in a study of CD8 T cells in Susac syndrome. RNA, at about 0.45 to 1 ug, was reverse transcribed with random hexamers. MiXCR, run by TCRdb on the immunoSEQ multiplex PCR reads, gives a single entry per CDR3 protein. Of some 200,000 distinct CDR3 sequences detected, roughly nine tenths appear once; the ten largest clones hold about 0.12%. Sequenced input: CD8+ T cells from PBMCs. Receptors originate from a human donor with multiple sclerosis.

The chain has TRBV10-3 and TRBJ2-3; D not certain. Germline loops: CDR1 ENHRY, CDR2 SYGVKD. Trimming shortened V by 10 bases and J by 0 bases, and 17 bases separated the two germline ends. This CDR3 comprises 15 residues. The DNA of the CDR3 is TGTGCCACTAGTGAGGCAGCAACTAGCACAGATACGCAGTATTTT. Protein: CATSEAATSTDTQYF.

This sequence joins TRBV7-6 and TRBJ2-6; D remains ambiguous. The germline gives CDR1 SGHVS, CDR2 FNYEAQ. Trimming took 3 bases from V and 4 from J, leaving 4 bases between them. The CDR3 extends over 13 amino acids. In nucleotides, the CDR3 is TGTGCCAGCAGCTTGGCCGGGGCCAACGTCCTGACTTTC. Translation gives CASSLAGANVLTF.

This chain uses TRBV5-1 with TRBJ2-1; 11 bases fit TRBD2. Trimming at V came to 4 bases and at J to 8 bases, leaving 8 bases not matched to a gene. The CDR3 loop spans 15 amino acids. CDR1 SGHRS and CDR2 YFSETQ come from the germline V gene. The chain's CDR3 is CASSPLAGGVDEQFF. Written as DNA, the CDR3 is TGCGCCAGCAGCCCGTTAGCGGGAGGGGTCGATGAGCAGTTCTTC. The complete variable domain, with remaining parts taken from reference TRBV5-1 and TRBJ2-1, reads KAGVTQTPRYLIKTRGQQVTLSCSPISGHRSVSWYQQTPGQGLQFLFEYFSETQRNKGNFPGRFSGRQFSNSRSEMNVSTLELGDSALYLCASSPLAGGVDEQFFGPGTRLTVL.

V usage is TRBV7-8 and J usage is TRBJ1-2; D is ambiguous. Germline V gene data show CDR1 as SGHVS and CDR2 as FQNEAQ. This CDR3 comprises 15 residues. V lost 3 bases to trimming and J lost 2 bases, with 13 bases between them. The DNA of the CDR3 is TGTGCCAGCAGCTTTGATTTAGCGACGAACTATGGCTACACCTTC. Translating gives CASSFDLATNYGYTF.

The rearrangement joins TRBV29-1 to TRBJ1-2; 7 nucleotides agree with TRBD1. The V gene end was trimmed by 8 bases and the J gene end by 4 bases; junction bases not matched to a gene: 7. The CDR3 has 12 residues. CDR1 is SQVTM, CDR2 ANQGSEA, per germline. This CDR3 is CSIGQVGYGYTF. The CDR3 DNA reads as TGCAGCATCGGACAGGTGGGCTATGGCTACACCTTC.

J is TRBJ2-3 and V is TRBV6-2 or TRBV6-3; D not resolved. V dropped 5 bases and J dropped 6 bases, with 15 bases sitting between them. CDR3 length: 14 residues. In germline, CDR1 is MNHEY, CDR2 SVGEGT. The chain's CDR3 is CASSELAATDTQYF. The CDR3 coding sequence is TGTGCCAGCAGTGAGCTGGCGGCTACGGATACGCAGTATTTT.

The chain couples TRBV7-9 to TRBJ1-1, with D hard to call. The CDR3 sequence is 14 residues long. Germline CDR1 SEHNR, CDR2 FQNEAQ (reference sequence). V was pared by 3 bases and J by 1 base, with 9 bases between. This CDR3 reads CASSFLEGNTEAFF. CDR3 DNA sequence: TGTGCCAGCAGCTTCCTAGAGGGGAACACTGAAGCTTTCTTT.

This clonotype was detected once. This chain connects TRBV5-6 to TRBJ1-3; maybe TRBD1 (5 bases). Between the trimmed V and J ends, which lost 0 bases and 2 bases, there was a span of 12 bases. Germline lookup yields CDR1 SGHDT and CDR2 YYEEEE. The CDR3 is made up of 16 amino acids. CDR3 sequence: CASSLAGGTPGNTIYF. The CDR3 bases are TGTGCCAGCAGCTTGGCCGGGGGGACCCCTGGAAACACCATATATTTT.

This clonotype turned up a few times. V usage is TRBV19 and J usage is TRBJ1-2; the D gene is possibly TRBD1 (6 bases). Per the germline V gene, CDR1 is LNHDA and CDR2 is SQIVND (reference sequence). The V and J ends lost 5 bases and 8 bases respectively, with 12 bases between them. The CDR3 is 12 residues long. CDR3 nucleotides: TGTGCCAGTAGTCCTACAGGGTCGGGCTACACCTTC. Its protein is CASSPTGSGYTF. Using reference TRBV19 and TRBJ1-2 for the parts outside the CDR3, the full variable domain is DGGITQSPKYLFRKEGQNVTLSCEQNLNHDAMYWYRQDPGQGLRLIYYSQIVNDFQKGDIAEGYSVSREKKESFPLTVTSAQKNPTAFYLCASSPTGSGYTFGSGTRLTVV.

This chain links TRBV4-3 with TRBJ2-1; 9 bases align to TRBD2. Germline CDR1 and CDR2: LGHNA and YSLEER. Unmatched junction bases numbered 8, after V lost 7 bases and J lost 7 bases. The CDR3 loop spans 14 amino acids. This CDR3 is CASTPGLAWNEQFF. CDR3 bases: TGCGCCAGCACCCCCGGACTAGCGTGGAATGAGCAGTTCTTC.

The rearrangement links TRBV5-6 to TRBJ2-7, with D unclear. Germline V gene lookup returns CDR1 SGHDT and CDR2 YYEEEE. Trimming shortened V by 3 bases and J by 5 bases, and 15 bases separated the two germline ends. The CDR3 has 14 amino acids. The CDR3 region is CASSSIGYIDEQYF. The CDR3 DNA reads as TGTGCCAGCAGCTCTATAGGGTACATCGACGAGCAGTACTTC.

The gene calls are TRBV9 and TRBJ1-1; D is unresolved. CDR1 and CDR2 from the germline V gene are SGDLS and YYNGEE. The CDR3 is made up of 14 amino acids. V lost 0 bases and J lost 0, with 6 bases in between. For the CDR3, the DNA is TGTGCCAGCAGCGTAGACCCTTTGAACACTGAAGCTTTCTTT. Translation: CASSVDPLNTEAFF.

For the CDR3, the DNA is TGTGCCAGCAGCCAAGATCCCCTCGCAGGACTCTCCTACAATGAGCAGTTCTTC. This gives the protein CASSQDPLAGLSYNEQFF. The rearrangement uses TRBV4-2 and TRBJ2-1; a possible D gene is TRBD2 (5 bases). The CDR3 has 18 residues. The V end was cut by 0 bases, the J end by 0 bases, with 15 bases between. In germline, CDR1 is LGHNA, CDR2 YNFKEQ.

The chain is built from TRBV7-9 and TRBJ1-2; D is uncertain. The CDR3 has 14 residues. Germline V gene sequence: CDR1 SEHNR, CDR2 FQNEAQ (reference sequence). V lost 5 bases and J 0 bases, leaving 10 bases between the germline ends. This CDR3 is CASSNGRTNYGYTF. CDR3 DNA sequence: TGTGCCAGCAGCAATGGACGGACTAACTATGGCTACACCTTC. The full variable domain, in which reference TRBV7-9 and TRBJ1-2 provide the parts outside the CDR3, is DTGVSQNPRHKITKRGQNVTFRCDPISEHNRLYWYRQTLGQGPEFLTYFQNEAQLEKSRLLSDRFSAERPKGSFSTLEIQRTEQGDSAMYLCASSNGRTNYGYTFGSGTRLTVV.

This clonotype was counted once. The gene calls are TRBV27 and TRBJ1-2; D might be TRBD1 (5 bases). Trimming took off 6 bases at V and 5 bases at J, with 13 bases between the two ends. The CDR3 runs 13 residues. Germline V CDR1 and CDR2: MNHEY, SMNVEV (reference sequence). As DNA, the CDR3 is TGTGCCAGCAGCCCGGGACCGGTGTATGGCTACACCTTC. Amino acids: CASSPGPVYGYTF.

V and J are TRBV3-1 and TRBJ1-1; D possibly corresponds to TRBD1 (5 bases). CDR1 and CDR2 (germline): LGHDT, YNNKEL (reference sequence). CDR3 length: 17 residues. V dropped 2 bases and J dropped 4 bases, with 20 bases sitting between them. CDR3 amino acids: CASSQSQPVGGGTEAFF. The CDR3 DNA reads as TGTGCCAGCAGCCAATCCCAGCCCGTCGGGGGTGGCACTGAAGCTTTCTTT.

The gene calls are TRBV7-9 and TRBJ2-5; no firm D call. The V gene lost 5 bases and the J gene lost 2 bases, with 12 bases spanning the gap. The CDR3 sequence is 14 residues long. Germline V gene lookup returns CDR1 SEHNR and CDR2 FQNEAQ (reference sequence). The CDR3 DNA sequence: TGTGCCAGCAGCGGCGTCGAAGGTCAAGAGACCCAGTACTTC. It specifies CASSGVEGQETQYF.

This chain joins TRBV7-9 and TRBJ1-2; D ambiguous. The CDR3 contains 15 residues. V lost 5 bases and J lost 0, with 13 bases in between. The germline gives CDR1 SEHNR, CDR2 FQNEAQ (reference sequence). This CDR3 reads CASSIKVLPNYGYTF. CDR3 nucleotide sequence: TGTGCCAGCAGCATAAAGGTCCTACCTAACTATGGCTACACCTTC.

V is TRBV19 and J is TRBJ2-7; possibly TRBD2 for D (6 bases). In germline, CDR1 is LNHDA, CDR2 SQIVND (reference sequence). V was cut by 6 bases and J by 3 bases, with 12 bases left in between. The CDR3 is 13 residues long. CDR3 coding DNA: TGTGCCAGTAGCCGGACTATCGACTACGAGCAGTACTTC. It yields the protein CASSRTIDYEQYF.

The rearrangement uses TRBV5-6 and TRBJ1-1; tentative D call: TRBD1 (5 bases). Looked up from germline, CDR1 is SGHDT and CDR2 is YYEEEE. This CDR3 spans 16 amino acids. V lost 0 bases to trimming and J lost 0 bases, with 12 bases between them. CDR3 protein: CASSLVQAQVNTEAFF. The CDR3 nucleotides read TGTGCCAGCAGCTTGGTTCAGGCACAGGTGAACACTGAAGCTTTCTTT.

CDR3: CASSRVSDEKLFF. CDR3 DNA sequence: TGCGCCAGCAGCCGCGTGTCGGATGAAAAACTGTTTTTT. The chain has TRBV4-3 and TRBJ1-4; no clear D gene. Germline lookup yields CDR1 LGHNA and CDR2 YSLEER. The CDR3 consists of 13 residues. Trimming left V 4 bases short and J 6 bases short, with 9 bases between.

This rearrangement joins TRBV30 to TRBJ2-2; no reliable D call. V was pared by 8 bases and J by 7 bases, with 11 bases between. There are 11 residues in the CDR3. Germline values: CDR1 GTSNPN, CDR2 SVGIG (reference sequence). The CDR3 loop is CAGPGSGELFF. CDR3 in DNA: TGTGCCGGTCCTGGTAGCGGGGAGCTGTTTTTT.

This chain connects TRBV19 to TRBJ2-7; D remains unclear. CDR1 is LNHDA, CDR2 SQIVND, per germline (reference sequence). Trimming pared 0 bases from V and 2 bases from J, leaving 11 bases between. This CDR3 is built from 15 residues. The CDR3 loop reads CASSIDLGLAYEQYF. DNA of the CDR3: TGTGCCAGTAGTATAGATCTCGGCCTGGCCTACGAGCAGTACTTC.

This clonotype appeared a single time. V is TRBV29-1 and J is TRBJ2-7; TRBD2 matches 7 bases. V trimming: 4 bases; J trimming: 1 base; junction bases outside the gene matches: 4. This CDR3 contains 13 residues. In germline, CDR1 is SQVTM, CDR2 ANQGSEA. The CDR3 DNA reads TGCAGCGTTGTGGGGGGGATTTCCTACGAGCAGTACTTC. This gives the protein CSVVGGISYEQYF.

The CDR3 nucleotides read TGCAGCGTTGAGGTCAACTCCTACGAGCAGTACTTC. Amino acids: CSVEVNSYEQYF. The chain uses TRBV29-1 and TRBJ2-7, with D uncertain. The V end lost 3 bases, the J end lost 0 bases, and 6 bases lay between the germline ends. CDR3 length: 12 amino acids. The V gene's germline CDR1 is SQVTM and CDR2 ANQGSEA.

The chain links TRBV13 to TRBJ1-1, with D possibly matching TRBD1 (6 bases). Germline loops: CDR1 PRHDT, CDR2 FYEKMQ (reference sequence). There are 16 residues in the CDR3. Deletions cut 1 base from V and 3 bases from J, with 15 bases between. As DNA, the CDR3 is TGTGCCAGCAGCTTAGTCGGGGGACAACTCGACACTGAAGCTTTCTTT. Its protein product is CASSLVGGQLDTEAFF.